The rows below give T cell receptor beta chains drawn from one sample of a study of identical twins. TCRdb re-called the 5' RACE reads with MiXCR, one entry per CDR3 protein. Found here are approximately 220,000 distinct CDR3 sequences, around 9.6% of them singletons; the top ten hold 5% to 6%. Specimen: memory (CD45RO+) T cells sorted from blood. Receptors were obtained from a woman under 30 in good health. Both conserved end residues are part of each CDR3. The D gene is left open where the match is weak. A clone size is listed for some rows: how often the clone was seen (once, few, many), or a class if it is expanded.

V gene,D gene,CDR3 length,J gene,clone size,CDR3 protein,CDR3 DNA
TRBV3-1,.,17,TRBJ2-7,.,CASSHPIMGAGAYEQYF,TGTGCCAGCAGCCATCCCATCATGGGGGCGGGAGCCTACGAGCAGTACTTC
TRBV6-1,.,18,TRBJ1-2,.,CASSPYLPTPRGDYGYTF,TGTGCCAGCAGTCCATACCTCCCGACTCCCCGGGGGGACTATGGCTACACCTTC
TRBV29-1,.,13,TRBJ2-1,few,CSVEDHAGAPRFF,TGCAGCGTTGAAGATCATGCGGGGGCCCCACGGTTCTTC
TRBV27,.,15,TRBJ2-7,many,CASSLGLGSRDEQYF,TGTGCCAGCAGTTTAGGCTTGGGGAGTAGGGACGAGCAGTACTTC
TRBV11-3,.,16,TRBJ1-2,few,CASSQWTSSAFGGYTF,TGTGCCAGCAGCCAATGGACATCTAGTGCATTTGGGGGCTACACCTTC
TRBV28,.,16,TRBJ2-2,.,CASSLWLGAVTGELFF,TGTGCCAGCAGTTTATGGCTGGGGGCCGTCACCGGGGAGCTGTTTTTT
TRBV6-5,TRBD1,14,TRBJ2-5,many,CASSYDRDGETQYF,TGTGCCAGCAGTTACGACAGGGATGGGGAGACCCAGTACTTC
TRBV20-1,TRBD1,16,TRBJ1-2,many,CSANTGGGFITGGYTF,TGCAGTGCTAACACAGGGGGCGGGTTTATTACTGGTGGCTACACCTTC
TRBV6-6,.,13,TRBJ2-6,few,CASTASGANVLTF,TGTGCCAGCACGGCATCTGGGGCCAACGTCCTGACTTTC
TRBV6-2/TRBV6-3,.,11,TRBJ2-1,.,CASSHLYEQFF,TGTGCCAGCAGCCACCTCTATGAGCAGTTCTTC
TRBV7-8,TRBD2,16,TRBJ2-2,.,CASSPTSGREPGELFF,TGTGCCAGCAGTCCCACTAGCGGGAGGGAACCCGGGGAGCTGTTTTTT
TRBV5-1,TRBD2,15,TRBJ2-3,few,CASSFSGGNTDTQYF,TGCGCCAGCAGCTTCAGCGGGGGAAACACAGATACGCAGTATTTT
TRBV7-2,.,13,TRBJ2-5,few,CASSHGGRETQYF,TGTGCCAGCAGCCACGGAGGAAGGGAGACCCAGTACTTC
TRBV5-5,.,11,TRBJ1-6,.,CASSPPGPLHF,TGTGCCAGCAGCCCGCCGGGGCCCCTCCACTTT
TRBV20-1,.,11,TRBJ1-2,few,CSAGGNGGYTF,TGCAGTGCAGGGGGAAATGGTGGCTACACCTTC
TRBV7-6,.,12,TRBJ2-3,.,CASSLNPDTQYF,TGTGCCAGCAGCTTAAACCCAGATACGCAGTATTTT
TRBV5-5,.,15,TRBJ2-7,.,CASSLAGPPLYEQYF,TGTGCCAGCAGCTTGGCCGGCCCCCCCCTCTACGAGCAGTACTTC
TRBV3-1,TRBD2,12,TRBJ2-3,.,CASSLGGSAQYF,TGTGCCAGCAGTCTCGGCGGGAGTGCGCAGTATTTT
TRBV6-5,TRBD2,16,TRBJ2-4,.,CASSLKLAGGPYIQYF,TGTGCCAGCAGTTTGAAATTAGCGGGAGGGCCGTACATTCAGTACTTC
TRBV12-3/TRBV12-4,.,15,TRBJ1-2,many,CASSFEGTANYGYTF,TGTGCCAGCAGTTTCGAGGGGACCGCTAACTATGGCTACACCTTC
TRBV20-1,TRBD1,14,TRBJ2-5,few,CSAGGTGREETQYF,TGCAGTGCTGGGGGGACAGGGAGGGAAGAGACCCAGTACTTC
TRBV30,TRBD1,15,TRBJ1-4,few,CAWSAPGQGGEKLFF,TGTGCCTGGAGCGCCCCGGGACAGGGAGGGGAAAAACTGTTTTTT
TRBV7-6,.,13,TRBJ2-1,few,CASSPGGLYEQFF,TGTGCCAGCAGCCCCGGGGGGCTCTATGAGCAGTTCTTC
TRBV2,TRBD1,14,TRBJ2-1,few,CASIRDRAYNEQFF,TGTGCCAGCATCCGGGACAGGGCCTACAATGAGCAGTTCTTC
TRBV20-1,.,10,TRBJ1-1,.,CSAFNTEAFF,TGCAGTGCCTTTAACACTGAAGCTTTCTTT
TRBV9,.,14,TRBJ2-3,many,CASSVRTSTDTQYF,TGTGCCAGCAGCGTTCGAACTAGCACAGATACGCAGTATTTT
TRBV20-1,TRBD2,15,TRBJ2-5,many,CSARGSSGGRETQYF,TGCAGTGCTAGGGGTAGTAGCGGGGGCAGGGAGACCCAGTACTTC
TRBV7-2,.,14,TRBJ2-3,.,CASGLASREDTQYF,TGTGCCAGCGGATTAGCGTCCAGGGAAGATACGCAGTATTTT
TRBV5-1,TRBD1,18,TRBJ2-2,.,CASSLEAGQGANTGELFF,TGCGCCAGCAGCTTGGAGGCGGGACAGGGAGCTAACACCGGGGAGCTGTTTTTT
TRBV5-1,TRBD1,14,TRBJ1-1,.,CASSRGTGYTEAFF,TGCGCCAGCAGCCGCGGGACAGGCTACACTGAAGCTTTCTTT
TRBV9,.,14,TRBJ2-1,.,CASSVASSYNEQFF,TGTGCCAGCAGCGTAGCTAGCTCCTACAATGAGCAGTTCTTC
TRBV5-5,.,14,TRBJ2-1,.,CASSLVLSVNEQFF,TGTGCCAGCAGCTTGGTCCTAAGCGTTAATGAGCAGTTCTTC
TRBV15,TRBD2,16,TRBJ2-1,few,CATSRDRAGGHGEQFF,TGTGCCACCAGCAGAGATCGGGCGGGAGGGCATGGTGAGCAGTTCTTC
TRBV20-1,.,14,TRBJ2-1,.,CSARDPGGDNEQFF,TGCAGTGCTAGAGATCCAGGGGGGGACAATGAGCAGTTCTTC
TRBV18,TRBD1,13,TRBJ2-3,.,CASSPDREDTQYF,TGTGCCAGCTCCCCGGACAGGGAGGATACGCAGTATTTT
TRBV11-2,TRBD2,18,TRBJ2-4,.,CASSLGGTSGTKGNIQYF,TGTGCCAGCAGCTTGGGGGGGACTAGCGGAACTAAAGGAAACATTCAGTACTTC
TRBV21-1,.,20,TRBJ1-5,.,CASSNGRDRGRSVSNQPQHF,TGTGCCAGCAGCAACGGCCGGGACAGGGGTAGAAGTGTGAGCAATCAGCCCCAGCATTTT
TRBV25-1,.,14,TRBJ2-5,many,CASDPRPEEETQYF,TGTGCCAGCGACCCCCGGCCAGAAGAAGAGACCCAGTACTTC
TRBV3-1,TRBD2,17,TRBJ2-2,few,CASSQESYLAGIGELFF,TGTGCCAGCAGCCAAGAATCGTACCTAGCGGGGATCGGGGAGCTGTTTTTT
TRBV18,.,14,TRBJ2-5,medium-sized,CASSPLGSQETQYF,TGTGCCAGCTCACCCCTCGGTTCCCAAGAGACCCAGTACTTC
TRBV12-3/TRBV12-4,.,13,TRBJ1-1,.,CASNKWGNTEAFF,TGTGCCAGCAACAAATGGGGGAACACTGAAGCTTTCTTT
TRBV7-3,.,15,TRBJ1-1,.,CASSSLLRGNTEAFF,TGTGCCAGCAGCTCCCTCCTTAGGGGCAACACTGAAGCTTTCTTT
TRBV7-8,TRBD2,15,TRBJ2-1,.,CASSASGTSGMGQFF,TGTGCCAGCAGCGCGAGCGGGACTAGCGGAATGGGGCAGTTCTTC
TRBV29-1,.,12,TRBJ2-3,many,CSGAREGDTQYF,TGCAGCGGGGCCCGCGAGGGAGATACGCAGTATTTT
TRBV2,.,12,TRBJ1-2,.,CASSERGHGYTF,TGTGCCAGCAGTGAGCGGGGACATGGCTACACCTTC
TRBV2,.,14,TRBJ2-5,.,CASSDQQYQETQYF,TGTGCCAGCAGTGACCAACAGTACCAAGAGACCCAGTACTTC
TRBV30,.,14,TRBJ2-7,few,CAWSLPGPNTEQYF,TGTGCCTGGAGCCTCCCCGGGCCGAATACCGAGCAGTACTTC
TRBV20-1,.,15,TRBJ2-1,.,CSARDGRAGNNEQFF,TGCAGTGCTAGAGACGGGCGAGCCGGGAACAATGAGCAGTTCTTC
TRBV12-5,.,14,TRBJ2-3,few,CASGAPPHSGTQYF,TGTGCTAGTGGGGCACCCCCCCATTCGGGTACGCAGTATTTT
TRBV5-6,.,14,TRBJ1-2,few,CASSLEGQVSGYTF,TGTGCCAGCAGCTTGGAGGGCCAGGTCAGCGGCTACACCTTC
TRBV11-3,.,14,TRBJ1-1,.,CASRQIGFNTEAFF,TGTGCCAGCAGACAAATAGGATTCAACACTGAAGCTTTCTTT